The 30 T cell receptor beta chains below all came from one sample that was sequenced in a study of cytomegalovirus exposure and HLA in healthy donors. 60 Vbeta and 13 Jbeta primers were used in PCR. Assay: immunoSEQ multiplex PCR; the TCRdb copy retains only in-frame clones and omits some. The table records roughly 120,000 clones, about two thirds of them present only once. The sample was PBMCs. These receptors all stem from a man aged 35 to 55 in good health and CMV-seropositive.

The chain carries TRBV7-2 and TRBJ2-2; the D is unclear. This CDR3 is built from 14 residues. Trimming removed 6 bases at V and 0 bases at J, with 8 bases between. Germline loops: CDR1 SGHTA, CDR2 FQGNSA. The CDR3 region is CASRRPANTGELFF. In DNA, the CDR3 is TGTGCCAGCAGGAGGCCAGCGAACACCGGGGAGCTGTTTTTT. The full variable domain, with the rest looked up from reference TRBV7-2 and TRBJ2-2, is GAGVSQSPSNKVTEKGKDVELRCDPISGHTALYWYRQSLGQGLEFLIYFQGNSAPDKSGLPSDRFSAERTGGSVSTLTIQRTQQEDSAVYLCASRRPANTGELFFGEGSRLTVL.

The chain has TRBV4-1 and TRBJ1-6; D might be TRBD1 (5 bases). V was pared by 0 bases and J by 8 bases, with 17 bases between. This CDR3 comprises 17 residues. CDR1 is MGHRA, CDR2 YSYEKL, per germline. The CDR3, as DNA: TGCGCCAGCAGCCAAGATGGGGACCCGGGGGAGGATTCACCCCTCCACTTT. Amino acid sequence: CASSQDGDPGEDSPLHF.

The genes are TRBV7-2 and TRBJ2-7; D remains unclear. The CDR3 runs to 12 residues. The V end was cut by 4 bases, the J end by 2 bases, with 6 bases between. The germline CDR1 and CDR2 sequences are SGHTA and FQGNSA. CDR3 residues: CASSSFPYEQYF. The CDR3 nucleotides read TGTGCCAGCAGCTCCTTCCCCTACGAGCAGTACTTC.

The CDR3 sequence is CASSPEGGNYNEQFF. DNA for the CDR3: TGTGCCAGCTCACCGGAGGGGGGGAACTACAATGAGCAGTTCTTC. V is TRBV18 and J is TRBJ2-1, with D perhaps TRBD2 (7 bases). V lost 3 bases, J lost 3 bases, and 12 bases lay in between. In germline, CDR1 is KGHSH, CDR2 LQKENI. CDR3 length: 15 residues.

This clone was seen a few times. The junction departs from germline at one end; a sequencing error may be responsible. The chain joins TRBV9 to TRBJ2-7; D perhaps matches TRBD1 (6 bases). This CDR3 spans 16 amino acids. The V gene's germline CDR1 is SGDLS and CDR2 YYNGEE. DNA of the CDR3: TGTGCCAGCAGCGCGGATCCCAGGGGCCCCTCCAACGAGCAGTACTTC. This codes for CASSADPRGPSNEQYF.

The V call is TRBV19, the J call TRBJ1-5, with D perhaps TRBD1 (6 bases). This CDR3 is built from 17 residues. V lost 7 bases, J lost 0 bases, and 19 bases lay in between. Germline CDR1 LNHDA, CDR2 SQIVND (reference sequence). CDR3 sequence reads: CASTSGQRGYSNQPQHF. The CDR3 DNA follows: TGTGCCAGTACCAGTGGACAGAGAGGATATAGCAATCAGCCCCAGCATTTT.

The chain links TRBV5-8 to TRBJ2-7; tentative D call: TRBD2 (5 bases). With 1 base removed from V and 4 bases from J, the gap between germline ends came to 15 bases. There are 15 residues in the CDR3. Germline CDR1 reads SGHTS; CDR2 reads YDEGEE. The CDR3 DNA reads as TGTGCCAGCAGCTTGTATGAGACTACTAGTTACGAGCAGTACTTC. Translating it yields CASSLYETTSYEQYF.

V gene TRBV7-6 combines with J gene TRBJ2-3, with TRBD2 identical over 7 bases. V lost 0 bases, J lost 5 bases, and 5 bases stayed unmatched. CDR1 is SGHVS, CDR2 FNYEAQ, per germline. The CDR3 consists of 15 residues. CDR3 region: CASSLAGGRQDTQYF. For the CDR3, the DNA is TGTGCCAGCAGCTTAGCGGGAGGGCGACAAGATACGCAGTATTTT.

The rearrangement joins TRBV2 to TRBJ1-1; 9 bases align to TRBD1. There are 15 residues in the CDR3. Germline loops: CDR1 SNHLY, CDR2 FYNNEI. Germline trimming cut 6 bases from V and 4 bases from J; bases unmatched to any gene: 9. The DNA of the CDR3 is TGTGCCAGCAGCCTACAGGGGGCGCGTGGCACTGAAGCTTTCTTT. Protein sequence: CASSLQGARGTEAFF.

The gene calls are TRBV4-1 and TRBJ2-7; D is perhaps TRBD1 (6 bases). Germline V gene data show CDR1 as MGHRA and CDR2 as YSYEKL. The germline V and J ends were trimmed by 2 bases and 0 bases, with 11 bases remaining between them. The CDR3 spans 15 residues. Here the CDR3 reads CASSQPGQFSYEQYF. The CDR3 coding sequence is TGCGCCAGCAGCCAACCAGGACAGTTCTCCTACGAGCAGTACTTC.

V usage is TRBV11-2 and J usage is TRBJ2-3; the match to TRBD2 covers 13 bases. With V trimmed by 4 bases and J by 2 bases, 3 bases remained unmatched. CDR1 is SGHAT, CDR2 FQNNGV, per germline. The CDR3 loop spans 16 amino acids. In DNA form, the CDR3 reads TGTGCCAGCAGCTCGACTAGCGGGGGGATCACAGATACGCAGTATTTT. The encoded protein is CASSSTSGGITDTQYF.

V is TRBV30 and J is TRBJ1-2, with a weak D call TRBD1 (5 bases). CDR1 is GTSNPN and CDR2 is SVGIG in the germline V gene (reference sequence). V was cut by 4 bases and J by 2 bases, with 17 bases left in between. The CDR3 length is 15 residues. CDR3 bases: TGTGCCTGGAAAAATCGACAGCTATTAAACTATGGCTACACCTTC. Its protein is CAWKNRQLLNYGYTF.

In its sample, this clone was seen a few times. The J gene is TRBJ1-6, the V gene TRBV2; TRBD1 matches at 7 bases. Trimming at V came to 6 bases and at J to 10 bases, leaving 12 bases not matched to a gene. CDR3 length equals 15 residues. Germline assignment: CDR1 SNHLY and CDR2 FYNNEI. The CDR3 spells CASSTGLQGVSPLHF. CDR3 nucleotides: TGTGCCAGCAGCACAGGGTTGCAGGGGGTATCACCCCTCCACTTT.

This clone has a single count. This chain joins TRBV4-2 and TRBJ1-1; D might be TRBD1 (5 bases). Trimming shortened V by 4 bases and J by 0 bases, and 12 bases separated the two germline ends. The germline V gene has CDR1 LGHNA and CDR2 YNFKEQ. The CDR3 covers 15 residues. The CDR3 bases are TGTGCCAGCAGCCTCACGGCGGGGGTGAACACTGAAGCTTTCTTT. This sequence encodes CASSLTAGVNTEAFF.

The chain employs TRBV29-1 and TRBJ2-3; D perhaps matches TRBD2 (5 bases). This CDR3 contains 14 residues. Looked up from germline, CDR1 is SQVTM and CDR2 is ANQGSEA. V was shortened by 1 base and J by 3 bases, with 11 bases between the two germline ends. In DNA form, the CDR3 reads TGCAGCGTTGAAGCGGGAAATGTTACAGATACGCAGTATTTT. It codes for CSVEAGNVTDTQYF.

V is TRBV27 and J is TRBJ2-3; D is unclear. Germline-derived CDR1 and CDR2 are MNHEY and SMNVEV (reference sequence). The CDR3 consists of 16 residues. The V end lost 5 bases, the J end lost 2 bases, and 17 bases lay between the germline ends. Here the CDR3 DNA reads TGTGCCAGCAGTCGCTCACACTCCCAGGCCACAGATACGCAGTATTTT. Its protein product is CASSRSHSQATDTQYF.

V usage is TRBV18 and J usage is TRBJ2-1; 9 bases align to TRBD1. The CDR3 length is 18 residues. Germline V gene sequence: CDR1 KGHSH, CDR2 LQKENI. The ends lost 8 bases at V and 0 bases at J; junction bases unmatched: 14. In nucleotides, the CDR3 is TGTGCCAGCGCCGTTTGGACAGGGGCCAAAAGCTCCTACAATGAGCAGTTCTTC. Protein product: CASAVWTGAKSSYNEQFF.

J is TRBJ1-2 and V is TRBV6-5; possibly TRBD1 for D (6 bases). Germline V gene lookup returns CDR1 MNHEY and CDR2 SVGAGI. There are 14 residues in the CDR3. The V gene lost 6 bases and the J gene lost 3 bases, with 14 bases spanning the gap. The CDR3 is CASSQRGGYYGYTF. In DNA form, the CDR3 reads TGTGCCAGCAGCCAAAGGGGGGGATACTATGGCTACACCTTC.

The gene calls are TRBV27 and TRBJ1-1; D gene unclear. The V gene lost 5 bases and the J gene lost 6 bases, with 16 bases spanning the gap. Germline-derived CDR1 and CDR2 are MNHEY and SMNVEV (reference sequence). The CDR3 length is 14 residues. CDR3 amino acids: CASSAPGEGPEAFF. The CDR3 nucleotides read TGTGCCAGCAGTGCGCCCGGGGAGGGCCCTGAAGCTTTCTTT.

This chain uses TRBV5-5 with TRBJ1-6; the D is unclear. This CDR3 comprises 13 residues. CDR1 SGHKS and CDR2 YYEKEE come from the germline V gene (reference sequence). The ends were cut back, 4 bases at V and 10 bases at J, with 12 bases in the middle. CDR3: CASSVEGGSPLHF. The DNA for the CDR3 is TGTGCCAGCAGCGTCGAGGGCGGGTCACCCCTCCACTTT.

This chain links TRBV5-1 with TRBJ2-7, with TRBD2 identical over 14 bases. Unmatched junction bases numbered 6, after V lost 0 bases and J lost 1 base. This CDR3 has 18 amino acids. Per germline, CDR1 SGHRS and CDR2 YFSETQ. CDR3 DNA: TGCGCCAGCAGCTTGGCTGGGACTAGCGGGAGATATTCCTACGAGCAGTACTTC. Translating it yields CASSLAGTSGRYSYEQYF. The variable domain in full, completed from reference TRBV5-1 and TRBJ2-7, reads KAGVTQTPRYLIKTRGQQVTLSCSPISGHRSVSWYQQTPGQGLQFLFEYFSETQRNKGNFPGRFSGRQFSNSRSEMNVSTLELGDSALYLCASSLAGTSGRYSYEQYFGPGTRLTVT.

CDR3 nucleotides: TGTGCCAGCAGCGTAGGAGGGACTAGCGGGAGCTATGAGCAGTTCTTC. Its protein is CASSVGGTSGSYEQFF. V and J are TRBV9 and TRBJ2-1; 14 bases line up with TRBD2. There are 16 residues in the CDR3. Germline V lookup: CDR1 SGDLS, CDR2 YYNGEE. V gave up 0 bases and J gave up 8 bases; unmatched junction bases: 4.

The chain employs TRBV7-2 and TRBJ2-2; 11 bases align to TRBD2. Germline V gives CDR1 SGHTA, CDR2 FQGNSA. V lost 7 bases to trimming and J lost 6 bases; unmatched junction nucleotides: 7. This CDR3 is 15 amino acids long. The CDR3, as DNA: TGTGCCAGCATCCAACTAGCGGGAGCCGCCGGGGAGCTGTTTTTT. It translates to CASIQLAGAAGELFF.

The chain combines TRBV25-1 with TRBJ2-3; 10 bases are a match to TRBD1. Trimming cost V 1 base and J 5 bases; bases outside gene matches: 3. Looked up from germline, CDR1 is MGHDK and CDR2 is SYGVNS. The CDR3 sequence is 15 residues long. CDR3 amino acids: CASSEWGQGLDTQYF. CDR3 in DNA: TGTGCCAGCAGTGAATGGGGACAGGGGTTAGATACGCAGTATTTT.

J is TRBJ1-1 and V is TRBV28, with D uncertain. CDR1 MDHEN and CDR2 SYDVKM come from the germline V gene. This CDR3 comprises 14 residues. V shed 5 bases and J shed 1 base, with 11 bases lying between them. The CDR3 DNA reads TGTGCCAGCAGTACCGCCGGGAAGAACACTGAAGCTTTCTTT. It encodes CASSTAGKNTEAFF.

CDR3 coding DNA: TGTGCCAGCAGTTACGGGAGTACAGGGTCACGAGAGACCCAGTACTTC. Translation gives CASSYGSTGSRETQYF. The J gene is TRBJ2-5, the V gene TRBV6-5; D is possibly TRBD1 (6 bases). The germline V gene encodes CDR1 MNHEY and CDR2 SVGAGI. This CDR3 region has 16 residues. V lost 2 bases, J lost 4 bases, and 17 bases lay in between.

The chain couples TRBV10-2 to TRBJ2-1, with D uncertain. V shed 9 bases and J shed 2 bases, with 14 bases lying between them. Germline V gene lookup returns CDR1 WSHSY and CDR2 SAAADI. The CDR3 contains 14 residues. CDR3 in amino acids: CASLSPITYNEQFF. CDR3 DNA: TGCGCCAGTCTCTCCCCTATTACCTACAATGAGCAGTTCTTC.

This chain links TRBV27 with TRBJ1-2; maybe TRBD1 (5 bases). The germline V and J ends were trimmed by 3 bases and 8 bases, with 19 bases remaining between them. Germline V gene lookup returns CDR1 MNHEY and CDR2 SMNVEV (reference sequence). The CDR3 consists of 15 residues. CDR3 DNA sequence: TGTGCCAGCAGTTTGGGAGGAGAGGGGATGGGGGGCTACACCTTC. This encodes CASSLGGEGMGGYTF.

This chain links TRBV5-1 with TRBJ2-5; 11 positions agree with TRBD2. The J call is doubtful: the DNA matches TRBJ2-7 better. The CDR3 runs 15 residues. CDR1 and CDR2 (germline): SGHRS, YFSETQ. Here the CDR3 DNA reads TGCGCCAGCAGCGTAACTAGCGGGAGTTGGTACGAGCAGTACTTC. Protein product: CASSVTSGSWYEQYF.

The J gene is TRBJ2-4, the V gene TRBV29-1; unclear D gene. The CDR3 has 14 residues. V lost 1 base and J lost 2, with 9 bases in between. CDR1 is SQVTM, CDR2 ANQGSEA, per germline. The CDR3 nucleotides read TGCAGCGTTGAAGGGGTGGGCCCCAAAAACATTCAGTACTTC. It yields the protein CSVEGVGPKNIQYF.